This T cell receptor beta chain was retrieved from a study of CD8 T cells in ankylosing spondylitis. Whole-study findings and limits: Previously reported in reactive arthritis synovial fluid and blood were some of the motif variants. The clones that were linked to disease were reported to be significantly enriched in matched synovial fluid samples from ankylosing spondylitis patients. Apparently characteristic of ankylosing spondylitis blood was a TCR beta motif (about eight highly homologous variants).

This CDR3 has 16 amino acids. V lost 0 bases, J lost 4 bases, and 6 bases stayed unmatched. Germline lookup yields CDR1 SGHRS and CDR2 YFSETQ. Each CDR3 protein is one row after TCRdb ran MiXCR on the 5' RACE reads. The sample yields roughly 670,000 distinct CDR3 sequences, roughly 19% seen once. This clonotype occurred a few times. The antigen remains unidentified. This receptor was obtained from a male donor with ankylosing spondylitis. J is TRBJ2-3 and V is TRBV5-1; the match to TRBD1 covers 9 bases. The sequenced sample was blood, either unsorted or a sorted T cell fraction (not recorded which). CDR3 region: CASSLAGTGSADTQYF. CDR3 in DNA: TGCGCCAGCAGCTTGGCGGGGACAGGGAGTGCAGATACGCAGTATTTT.